The source of this TCR delta chain is a study of γδ T cells in repeated Plasmodium falciparum infection. Notes on the study in general: Malian donors came from one small rural village, predominantly one ethnic group. In Vdelta2-negative, largely Vdelta1+, gammadelta repertoires, repeated controlled infections appeared to drive clonal selection waves. Vgamma9/Vdelta2+ T cells showed a stable polyclonal repertoire with shared TCRgamma sequences.

Flow sorting of PBMC yielded separate Vgamma9/Vdelta2+ and Vdelta2-negative gammadelta T cell populations for bulk repertoire analysis. TCRdb applied CATT to the multiplex PCR reads for clone calling. The table shows 50,000 or so delta-chain clones, with approximately 1.5% occurring only once. Remarks on this clone: The target antigen is unknown. This likely stems from a read error, as it lies one base from a far larger clone. Other nucleotide sequences in the sample specify the same CDR3.

The CDR3 is made up of 17 amino acids. Germline V gene data show CDR1 as TSWWSYY and CDR2 as QGS. Unmatched junction bases numbered 10, after V lost 1 base and J lost 2 bases. The sample was gamma-delta T cells from blood. V usage is TRDV1 and J usage is TRDJ1; 7 nucleotides line up with TRDD3. The TCR originated in a pool of human donors (malaria-infected and uninfected, not separated). The CDR3 sequence: CALGERLRGYGTDKLIF. CDR3 nucleotides: TGTGCTCTTGGGGAACGCCTAAGGGGATATGGAACCGATAAACTCATCTTT.